Following are 9 T cell receptor beta chains from one sample sequenced in a study of cytomegalovirus exposure and HLA in healthy donors (dated by TCRdb to about 2017). Libraries were constructed by the immunoSEQ multiplex PCR assay. For the multiplex PCR, a mixture combining 60 forward primers for TCR Vbeta segments and 13 reverse primers for TCR Jbeta segments was used. The source is immuneACCESS, and TCRdb retained only in-frame sequences with V and J called. Part of the clones is not carried over; for the studies checked, unresolved V genes explain less than half of this, and the remainder is unexplained. This sample lists approximately 120,000 clones; roughly 76% were detected once. The top ten hold roughly an eighth of the sample. Sequencing was done on a sample of PBMCs. The origin of the receptors is a woman aged 40 to 50 in good health and CMV-seropositive.

This clone was recorded a few times. V and J are TRBV5-4 and TRBJ1-1; 7 bases line up with TRBD1. The V gene's germline CDR1 is SGHNT and CDR2 YYREEE (reference sequence). J lost 7 bases, V lost 4 bases, and 10 bases had no gene match. This CDR3 contains 14 residues. The CDR3 loop is CASSAAEGAREAFF. The CDR3 nucleotides are TGTGCCAGCAGCGCGGCGGAGGGGGCGCGTGAAGCTTTCTTT.

The CDR3, as DNA: TGTGCCAGCGGATCTAGCGGGGGTAACTACGAGCAGTACTTC. Translated, it gives CASGSSGGNYEQYF. This chain uses TRBV6-5 with TRBJ2-7, with 10 bases that match TRBD2. This CDR3 region has 14 residues. Germline V CDR1 and CDR2: MNHEY, SVGAGI. The J segment lost 3 bases and the V segment lost 8 bases, leaving 7 bases of the junction unmatched.

This clone occurred a few times. This chain connects TRBV5-6 to TRBJ2-5; 8 bases are a match to TRBD1. In germline, CDR1 is SGHDT, CDR2 YYEEEE. This CDR3 contains 14 residues. J gave up 7 bases and V 4 bases, and 9 bases lay outside the gene matches. The CDR3 loop is CASSLPGGDGTQYF. The CDR3 DNA reads as TGTGCCAGCAGCCTCCCAGGGGGCGACGGGACCCAGTACTTC.

Only one count was recorded for this clone. V usage is TRBV30 and J usage is TRBJ1-2, with TRBD1 identical over 7 bases. The CDR3 length is 12 residues. The V and J ends lost 5 bases and 7 bases, in that order; junction bases with no gene match: 7. Germline CDR1 GTSNPN, CDR2 SVGIG (reference sequence). For the CDR3, the DNA is TGTGCCTGGGGGAGGACAGGCAGTGGCTACACCTTC. Residues: CAWGRTGSGYTF.

The sample holds a few counts of this clone. The chain employs TRBV2 and TRBJ1-2; weak D call: TRBD1 (6 bases). The CDR3 extends over 15 amino acids. The V gene lost 6 bases and the J gene lost 4 bases, with 18 bases spanning the gap. CDR1 and CDR2 (germline): SNHLY, FYNNEI. CDR3 sequence reads: CASSPSQGQTYGYTF. CDR3 DNA sequence: TGTGCCAGCAGCCCTTCGCAGGGGCAGACCTATGGCTACACCTTC.

The chain uses TRBV4-1 and TRBJ1-2, with 8 bases aligning to TRBD1. This CDR3 is built from 15 residues. Germline CDR1 reads MGHRA; CDR2 reads YSYEKL. Unmatched junction bases numbered 9, after V lost 4 bases and J lost 5 bases. The CDR3 DNA is TGCGCCAGCAGCCGCGGACAGGGAGAGGGATATGGCTACACCTTC. Translated, it gives CASSRGQGEGYGYTF.

V and J are TRBV18 and TRBJ1-2; D is uncertain. The ends were cut back, 2 bases at V and 4 bases at J, with 14 bases in the middle. The CDR3 totals 15 residues. The germline gives CDR1 KGHSH, CDR2 LQKENI. CDR3 sequence reads: CASSPAEGRTYGYTF. The CDR3 region has the DNA TGTGCCAGCTCACCAGCCGAGGGCAGAACCTATGGCTACACCTTC.

This chain joins TRBV9 and TRBJ2-5; 12 bases are shared with TRBD2. The J segment lost 4 bases and the V segment lost 3 bases, leaving 7 bases of the junction unmatched. CDR3 length: 16 residues. The germline V gene has CDR1 SGDLS and CDR2 YYNGEE. CDR3 sequence (DNA): TGTGCCAGCAGCGAGACTAGCGGGGGCGCAGTAGAGACCCAGTACTTC. Encoded protein: CASSETSGGAVETQYF.

The chain carries TRBV7-2 and TRBJ1-4; D call uncertain. The germline V gene encodes CDR1 SGHTA and CDR2 FQGNSA. CDR3 size: 13 residues. The germline V and J ends were trimmed by 5 bases and 2 bases, with 6 bases remaining between them. As DNA, the CDR3 is TGTGCCAGCAGCACCCAGACTAATGAAAAACTGTTTTTT. Protein: CASSTQTNEKLFF.